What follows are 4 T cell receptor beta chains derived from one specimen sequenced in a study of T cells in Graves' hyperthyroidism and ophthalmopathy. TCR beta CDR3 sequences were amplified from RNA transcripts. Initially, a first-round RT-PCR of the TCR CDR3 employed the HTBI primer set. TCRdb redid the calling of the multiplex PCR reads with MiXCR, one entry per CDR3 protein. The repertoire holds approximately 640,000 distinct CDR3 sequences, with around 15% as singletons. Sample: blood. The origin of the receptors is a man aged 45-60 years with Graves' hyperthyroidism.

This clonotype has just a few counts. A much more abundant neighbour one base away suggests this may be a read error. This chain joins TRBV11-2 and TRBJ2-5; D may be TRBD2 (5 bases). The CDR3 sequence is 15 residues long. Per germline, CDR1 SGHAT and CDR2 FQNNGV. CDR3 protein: CASNLVPSGGETQYF. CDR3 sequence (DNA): TGTGCCAGCAACTTAGTTCCCTCAGGAGGAGAGACCCAGTACTTC.

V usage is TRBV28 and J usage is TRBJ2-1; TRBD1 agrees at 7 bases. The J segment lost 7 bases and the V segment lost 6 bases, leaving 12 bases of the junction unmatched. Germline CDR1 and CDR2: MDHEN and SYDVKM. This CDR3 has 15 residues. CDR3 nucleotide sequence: TGTGCCAGCAGCCCCGACAGGGTTCCCCTTAATGAGCAGTTCTTC. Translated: CASSPDRVPLNEQFF.

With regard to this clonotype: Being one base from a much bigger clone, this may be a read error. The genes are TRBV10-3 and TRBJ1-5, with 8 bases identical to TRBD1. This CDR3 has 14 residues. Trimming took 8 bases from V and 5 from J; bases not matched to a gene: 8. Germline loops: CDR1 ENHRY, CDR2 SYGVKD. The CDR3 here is CAIGGQGSDQPQHF. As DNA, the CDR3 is TGTGCCATCGGAGGACAGGGTAGTGATCAGCCCCAGCATTTT.

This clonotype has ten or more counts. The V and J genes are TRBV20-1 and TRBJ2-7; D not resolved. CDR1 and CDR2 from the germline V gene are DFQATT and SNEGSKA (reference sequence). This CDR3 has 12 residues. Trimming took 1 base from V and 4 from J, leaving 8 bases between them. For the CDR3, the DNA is TGCAGTGCTAGAGCTTCGAGTTACGAGCAGTACTTC. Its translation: CSARASSYEQYF.